A single sample gave rise to the 17 T cell receptor beta chains below, sequenced in a study of metastatic and nonmetastatic thyroid tumors. Using MiXCR, TCRdb re-called clones from the PCR reads. The table shows tens of thousands of clones, with 15% occurring only once. Thyroid surgery took place with no prior treatment in any patient. Sequenced material: blood. The receptors shown here come from a female donor with papillary thyroid cancer or a benign thyroid nodule (not recorded which). Some clones in this sample may be carry-over from other donors' samples.

This clone was seen ten or more times. V gene TRBV24-1 combines with J gene TRBJ2-3, with D possibly being TRBD2 (6 bases). The CDR3 runs to 15 residues. The V gene lost 4 bases and the J gene lost 2 bases, with 12 bases spanning the gap. Germline CDR1 KGHDR, CDR2 SFDVKD. In DNA, the CDR3 is TGTGCCACCAGTGAGCCGGGACTGAACACAGATACGCAGTATTTT. It is translated as CATSEPGLNTDTQYF.

This sequence joins TRBV20-1 and TRBJ2-7; TRBD2 aligns across 8 bases. Trimming cost V 3 bases and J 1 base; bases outside gene matches: 8. The CDR3 covers 15 residues. The germline V gene encodes CDR1 DFQATT and CDR2 SNEGSKA (reference sequence). The CDR3 bases are TGCAGTGCTAGCCTTGCGGGAGGAGAGTCCTACGAGCAGTACTTC. Protein: CSASLAGGESYEQYF.

This clone occurred many times. The rearrangement uses TRBV15 and TRBJ2-2; D might be TRBD1 or TRBD2, each matching 11 bases. V was trimmed by 5 bases and J by 5 bases, leaving 30 bases between them. The CDR3 totals 20 residues. Germline assignment: CDR1 LNHNV and CDR2 YYDKDF (reference sequence). In DNA, the CDR3 is TGTGCCACCAGCTCCGGGGACAGGGGGTTCGTAGCGGGAGGGACCGGGGAGCTGTTTTTT. Its protein is CATSSGDRGFVAGGTGELFF. Filled out from reference TRBV15 and TRBJ2-2, the complete variable domain reads DAMVIQNPRYQVTQFGKPVTLSCSQTLNHNVMYWYQQKSSQAPKLLFHYYDKDFNNEADTPDNFQSRRPNTSFCFLDIRSPGLGDTAMYLCATSSGDRGFVAGGTGELFFGEGSRLTVL.

In this sample, this clone turned up many times. This chain joins TRBV6-1 and TRBJ1-5; D remains unclear. The V gene lost 6 bases and the J gene lost 6 bases, with 15 bases spanning the gap. The CDR3 spans 14 residues. Germline lookup yields CDR1 MNHNS and CDR2 SASEGT. CDR3 loop: CASSALGLGQPQHF. DNA for the CDR3: TGTGCCAGCAGCGCTCTCGGGCTTGGTCAGCCCCAGCATTTT.

By share, this clone counts as medium-sized. V is TRBV7-2 and J is TRBJ2-3; TRBD2 aligns across 7 bases. J gave up 1 base and V 3 bases, and 4 bases lay outside the gene matches. The CDR3 sequence is 15 residues long. In germline, CDR1 is SGHTA, CDR2 FQGNSA. In DNA, the CDR3 is TGTGCCAGCAGCTTTAGCGGGCCCCGCACAGATACGCAGTATTTT. Protein sequence: CASSFSGPRTDTQYF. The full variable domain, completed using reference TRBV7-2 and TRBJ2-3, is GAGVSQSPSNKVTEKGKDVELRCDPISGHTALYWYRQSLGQGLEFLIYFQGNSAPDKSGLPSDRFSAERTGGSVSTLTIQRTQQEDSAVYLCASSFSGPRTDTQYFGPGTRLTVL.

This clone was recorded at least ten times. The CDR3 is CASSEIVPYGYTF. CDR3 bases: TGTGCCAGCAGTGAAATCGTCCCTTATGGCTACACCTTC. This rearrangement joins TRBV2 to TRBJ1-2; D not certain. Trimming took off 2 bases at V and 5 bases at J, with 9 bases between the two ends. This CDR3 comprises 13 residues. Germline CDR1 reads SNHLY; CDR2 reads FYNNEI.

This clone was counted many times. This sequence joins TRBV13 and TRBJ2-5; 9 nucleotides match TRBD2. J lost 5 bases, V lost 5 bases, and 9 bases had no gene match. The CDR3 is 15 amino acids. Germline V lookup: CDR1 PRHDT, CDR2 FYEKMQ (reference sequence). The CDR3 loop reads CASSLPGLAGETQYF. The CDR3 DNA reads TGTGCCAGCAGCCTTCCGGGACTAGCTGGGGAGACCCAGTACTTC.

This clone was seen ten or more times. The chain is built from TRBV24-1 and TRBJ2-3, with 9 bases fitting TRBD2. V dropped 2 bases and J dropped 1; count of bases not matched to a gene: 3. There are 16 residues in the CDR3. CDR1 KGHDR and CDR2 SFDVKD come from the germline V gene. DNA of the CDR3: TGTGCCACCAGTGATTGGACTAGCGTTGGCACAGATACGCAGTATTTT. Translated: CATSDWTSVGTDTQYF.

This clone was recorded at least ten times. The J gene is TRBJ2-6, the V gene TRBV6-2 or TRBV6-3; D gene uncertain. The CDR3 has 13 amino acids. Trimming cost V 5 bases and J 2 bases, with 4 bases left between them. In germline, CDR1 is MNHEY, CDR2 SVGEGT. CDR3 loop: CASSPTGANVLTF. In DNA, the CDR3 is TGTGCCAGCAGTCCTACTGGGGCCAACGTCCTGACTTTC.

In its sample, this clone was seen many times. The chain recombines TRBV24-1 with TRBJ2-2, with a tentative D call TRBD1 (7 bases). Deletions cut 3 bases from V and 2 bases from J, with 15 bases between. Looked up from germline, CDR1 is KGHDR and CDR2 is SFDVKD. This CDR3 has 17 residues. The CDR3 loop is CATSDQGGGLNTGELFF. The CDR3 bases are TGTGCCACCAGTGATCAGGGGGGAGGACTAAACACCGGGGAGCTGTTTTTT.

This clone showed up many times. This sequence joins TRBV7-3 and TRBJ1-2; D may be TRBD1 (5 bases). Trimming cost V 2 bases and J 6 bases, with 25 bases left between them. The CDR3 runs 18 residues. Germline V gives CDR1 SGHTA, CDR2 FQGTGA. The CDR3 region is CASSLPPVRDRPRHGYTF. The CDR3 DNA reads as TGTGCCAGCAGCTTACCCCCCGTGAGGGACCGCCCTCGGCATGGCTACACCTTC.

This sequence joins TRBV11-2 and TRBJ2-7, with D perhaps given as TRBD1 or TRBD2 (6 bases each). The CDR3 totals 18 residues. V was shortened by 5 bases and J by 4 bases, with 27 bases between the two germline ends. CDR1 SGHAT and CDR2 FQNNGV come from the germline V gene. The CDR3 coding sequence is TGTGCCAGCAGCAGCCGGGACACCGCGGGACATTCGGGTTACGAGCAGTACTTC. It encodes CASSSRDTAGHSGYEQYF.

A note on this clone: Sequence at one end of the junction differs from germline and may be a read error. Within the sample, other DNA sequences also encode this same CDR3. The chain carries TRBV2 and TRBJ2-7; 7 positions agree with TRBD2. From germline, CDR1 is SNHLY and CDR2 FYNNEI. This CDR3 has 14 residues. The CDR3: CASRPGRAPYEQYF. Here the CDR3 DNA reads TGCGCCAGCAGACCTGGGAGGGCCCCATACGAGCAGTACTTC.

This clone was found many times. J is TRBJ1-3 and V is TRBV14, with D uncertain. Germline CDR1 and CDR2: SGHDN and FVKESK. CDR3 length equals 17 residues. Deletions cut 0 bases from V and 0 bases from J, with 12 bases between. In DNA, the CDR3 is TGTGCCAGCAGCCAAGATAAAGGGAGGATCTCTGGAAACACCATATATTTT. Its translation: CASSQDKGRISGNTIYF.

This clone has at least ten counts. The rearrangement links TRBV12-5 to TRBJ2-1; TRBD2 matches 8 bases. The trim removed 5 bases at V and 7 bases at J, leaving 7 bases unmatched. Looked up from germline, CDR1 is LGHNT and CDR2 is FRNRAP. The CDR3 is 14 residues long. CDR3 sequence (DNA): TGTGCTAGTGGTCCAGCGGGAGCAAAAAATGAGCAGTTCTTC. Its protein is CASGPAGAKNEQFF. Full variable domain (rest looked up from reference TRBV12-5 and TRBJ2-1): DARVTQTPRHKVTEMGQEVTMRCQPILGHNTVFWYRQTMMQGLELLAYFRNRAPLDDSGMPKDRFSAEMPDATLATLKIQPSEPRDSAVYFCASGPAGAKNEQFFGPGTRLTVL.

About this clone: The junction departs from the called germline gene at one end, perhaps through a read error. The chain couples TRBV28 to TRBJ1-6; no clear D gene. The CDR3 is 12 amino acids. The germline V gene encodes CDR1 MDHEN and CDR2 SYDVKM. The CDR3 protein is CAGSLWRSPLHF. The CDR3 nucleotides read TGTGCCGGCAGTCTCTGGCGTTCACCCCTCCACTTT.

This clone occurred many times. A much larger clone sits a single nucleotide away, making a read error possible. The rearrangement links TRBV6-1 to TRBJ2-3, with 8 bases matching TRBD1. The CDR3 runs to 16 residues. Germline-derived CDR1 and CDR2 are MNHNS and SASEGT. Germline trimming cut 6 bases from V and 5 bases from J; bases unmatched to any gene: 13. The CDR3 loop is CASSRRPGQALDTQYF. The CDR3 nucleotides are TGTGCCAGCAGCCGCAGACCGGGACAGGCTTTAGATACGCAGTATTTT.